One and the same sample provided the 26 T cell receptor beta chains below, sequenced in a study of T-cell reconstitution after alpha-beta-depleted transplantation in children. Unique molecular identifiers were incorporated into the prepared TCRbeta library. TCRdb recomputed calls from the PCR reads with MiXCR, one row per CDR3 protein. The sample includes fewer than 130,000 distinct CDR3 sequences, 10% of them seen just once. This specimen was PBMCs from the stem cell graft donor, taken from the stem cell graft. These receptors all stem from a human donor who donated a stem cell graft to a child with acute lymphoblastic leukemia.

This clonotype appeared many times. V usage is TRBV20-1 and J usage is TRBJ1-4, with 7 bases matching TRBD1. With 6 bases clipped from V and 8 bases from J, the junction kept 12 bases outside the gene matches. The CDR3 covers 14 residues. Germline values: CDR1 DFQATT, CDR2 SNEGSKA (reference sequence). The CDR3 loop reads CSATTGSAGEKLFF. For the CDR3, the DNA is TGCAGTGCCACGACAGGGTCGGCTGGCGAAAAACTGTTTTTT.

This clonotype was observed many times. The chain has TRBV13 and TRBJ2-1; D perhaps matches TRBD2 (5 bases). V dropped 5 bases and J dropped 0 bases, with 11 bases sitting between them. CDR1 and CDR2 (germline): PRHDT, FYEKMQ (reference sequence). The CDR3 loop spans 15 amino acids. The CDR3 here is CASSLMGSSYNEQFF. The CDR3 nucleotides read TGTGCCAGCAGCCTAATGGGGAGCTCCTACAATGAGCAGTTCTTC.

There are a few counts of this clonotype. This sequence joins TRBV10-2 and TRBJ2-5; maybe TRBD2 (5 bases). The V end lost 8 bases, the J end lost 5 bases, and 9 bases lay between the germline ends. The CDR3 runs 11 residues. Germline CDR1 WSHSY, CDR2 SAAADI. The CDR3 bases are TGCGCCAGCTTGATAGCGGAGACCCAGTACTTC. Amino acid sequence: CASLIAETQYF.

Remarks on this clonotype: Germline and junction disagree at one end, which may indicate a read error. The J gene is TRBJ2-1, the V gene TRBV18; D gene ambiguous. This CDR3 region has 11 residues. Germline assignment: CDR1 KGHSH and CDR2 LQKENI. CDR3 in amino acids: CASSLSNEQLF. The CDR3 region has the DNA TGTGCCAGCTCACTTAGCAATGAGCAGTTGTTC. Combining the CDR3 with reference TRBV18 and TRBJ2-1 gives the whole variable domain NAGVMQNPRHLVRRRGQEARLRCSPMKGHSHVYWYRQLPEEGLKFMVYLQKENIIDESGMPKERFSAEFPKEGPSILRIQQVVRGDSAAYFCASSLSNEQLFGPGTRLTVL.

Ten or more counts support this clonotype. This chain joins TRBV5-8 and TRBJ2-1, with no clear D. Germline CDR1 is SGHTS and CDR2 is YDEGEE. This CDR3 region has 15 residues. V was cut by 0 bases and J by 0 bases, with 7 bases left in between. The CDR3 sequence: CASSLAGSSYNEQFF. CDR3 nucleotide sequence: TGTGCCAGCAGCTTGGCCGGGTCCTCCTACAATGAGCAGTTCTTC.

This clonotype showed up many times. The V call is TRBV5-5, the J call TRBJ2-2; no clear D gene. Germline-derived CDR1 and CDR2 are SGHKS and YYEKEE (reference sequence). The V and J ends lost 3 bases and 3 bases respectively, with 15 bases between them. The CDR3 contains 16 residues. The CDR3 here is CASSWASGKYTGELFF. In DNA form, the CDR3 reads TGTGCCAGCAGCTGGGCGTCGGGCAAATACACCGGGGAGCTGTTTTTT.

At least ten counts were recorded for this clonotype. V gene TRBV27 combines with J gene TRBJ2-5; D ambiguous. The CDR3 extends over 14 amino acids. Germline CDR1 and CDR2: MNHEY and SMNVEV (reference sequence). The V gene lost 2 bases and the J gene lost 0 bases, with 7 bases spanning the gap. The CDR3 coding sequence is TGTGCCAGCAGTTTAACAAACTACCAAGAGACCCAGTACTTC. Encoded protein: CASSLTNYQETQYF.

This clonotype has ten or more counts. The chain has TRBV12-3 or TRBV12-4 and TRBJ2-1; tentative D call: TRBD1 (5 bases). The CDR3 is 14 amino acids. Trimming removed 3 bases at V and 4 bases at J, with 10 bases between. The CDR3 nucleotides are TGTGCCAGCAGTTTGTCTAAGGGGTACAATGAGCAGTTCTTC. Translated: CASSLSKGYNEQFF.

This clonotype was seen ten or more times. The rearrangement joins TRBV5-5 to TRBJ2-1, with 7 bases fitting TRBD1. The V gene end was trimmed by 4 bases and the J gene end by 1 base; junction bases not matched to a gene: 8. The germline CDR1 and CDR2 sequences are SGHKS and YYEKEE (reference sequence). The CDR3 consists of 16 residues. The CDR3 spells CASSRGTAQSYNEQFF. In DNA, the CDR3 is TGTGCCAGCAGCCGTGGGACAGCACAATCCTACAATGAGCAGTTCTTC.

This clonotype was detected ten times or more. The chain employs TRBV7-2 and TRBJ1-3; no clear D. This CDR3 contains 16 residues. Per the germline V gene, CDR1 is SGHTA and CDR2 is FQGNSA. The V end was cut by 0 bases, the J end by 4 bases, with 13 bases between. CDR3 DNA sequence: TGTGCCAGCAGCTTAGCGAGGCTGGGGATCGGAAACACCATATATTTT. It specifies CASSLARLGIGNTIYF. Full variable domain (rest looked up from reference TRBV7-2 and TRBJ1-3): GAGVSQSPSNKVTEKGKDVELRCDPISGHTALYWYRQSLGQGLEFLIYFQGNSAPDKSGLPSDRFSAERTGGSVSTLTIQRTQQEDSAVYLCASSLARLGIGNTIYFGEGSWLTVV.

The table lists this clonotype with many counts. The chain recombines TRBV24-1 with TRBJ2-5, with TRBD2 matching 8 bases. The CDR3 consists of 15 residues. The germline gives CDR1 KGHDR, CDR2 SFDVKD. V was pared by 5 bases and J by 3 bases, with 7 bases of the junction left unmatched. CDR3 in amino acids: CATSVGSAGEETQYF. CDR3 coding DNA: TGTGCCACCAGTGTAGGATCAGCGGGGGAAGAGACCCAGTACTTC.

This clonotype was seen at least ten times. The V gene is TRBV5-1, the J gene TRBJ2-7; D is undetermined. Germline V gene data show CDR1 as SGHRS and CDR2 as YFSETQ. This CDR3 has 14 residues. Trimming took off 0 bases at V and 6 bases at J, with 13 bases between the two ends. In DNA form, the CDR3 reads TGCGCCAGCAGCTTGGAACCGAATCCCAGCGAGCAGTACTTC. This gives the protein CASSLEPNPSEQYF.

This clonotype has at least ten counts. The J gene is TRBJ1-5, the V gene TRBV5-1; D call uncertain. The ends were cut back, 0 bases at V and 2 bases at J, with 6 bases in the middle. The CDR3 runs to 14 residues. The V gene's germline CDR1 is SGHRS and CDR2 YFSETQ. The CDR3 spells CASSLGAGNQPQHF. DNA for the CDR3: TGCGCCAGCAGCTTGGGGGCGGGCAATCAGCCCCAGCATTTT.

This clonotype was recorded at least ten times. As DNA, the CDR3 is TGCAGTGCTAGAGTTATTGTAAGCCAAGAGACCCAGTACTTC. It specifies CSARVIVSQETQYF. The gene calls are TRBV20-1 and TRBJ2-5; D unresolved. This CDR3 is 14 amino acids long. Deletions cut 1 base from V and 1 base from J, with 10 bases between. Looked up from germline, CDR1 is DFQATT and CDR2 is SNEGSKA (reference sequence).

This clonotype was recorded many times. The CDR3 DNA follows: TGTGCCAGCAGATCTACAGGGGGGAGCATTCAGTACTTC. Translating gives CASRSTGGSIQYF. The rearrangement uses TRBV6-1 and TRBJ2-4; TRBD1 agrees at 8 bases. Germline values: CDR1 MNHNS, CDR2 SASEGT. J was trimmed by 9 bases and V by 6 bases; bases with no gene match: 7. This CDR3 has 13 residues.

This clonotype was picked up many times. The chain links TRBV20-1 to TRBJ1-4; D is possibly TRBD1 (5 bases). The V gene lost 0 bases and the J gene lost 8 bases, with 10 bases spanning the gap. The CDR3 loop spans 13 amino acids. In germline, CDR1 is DFQATT, CDR2 SNEGSKA (reference sequence). CDR3 residues: CSAREGTREKLFF. The CDR3 nucleotides read TGCAGTGCTAGAGAGGGGACGAGAGAAAAACTGTTTTTT.

This clonotype was observed many times. V and J are TRBV5-1 and TRBJ2-2, with D hard to call. This CDR3 is 11 amino acids long. V shed 6 bases and J shed 6 bases, with 6 bases lying between them. Looked up from germline, CDR1 is SGHRS and CDR2 is YFSETQ. In nucleotides, the CDR3 is TGCGCCAGCATCGCATCCGGGGAGCTGTTTTTT. Translation: CASIASGELFF. Complete variable domain (other parts from reference TRBV5-1 and TRBJ2-2): KAGVTQTPRYLIKTRGQQVTLSCSPISGHRSVSWYQQTPGQGLQFLFEYFSETQRNKGNFPGRFSGRQFSNSRSEMNVSTLELGDSALYLCASIASGELFFGEGSRLTVL.

At least ten counts were recorded for this clonotype. V and J are TRBV20-1 and TRBJ2-6, with 12 bases identical to TRBD1. This CDR3 region has 16 residues. CDR1 DFQATT and CDR2 SNEGSKA come from the germline V gene (reference sequence). The ends lost 6 bases at V and 0 bases at J; junction bases unmatched: 3. In DNA, the CDR3 is TGCAGTGCGGGACAGGGGGCTAGCTCTGGGGCCAACGTCCTGACTTTC. Amino acids: CSAGQGASSGANVLTF.

This clonotype was recorded at least ten times. The V call is TRBV27, the J call TRBJ2-1; D gene uncertain. The CDR3 is 14 amino acids. From germline, CDR1 is MNHEY and CDR2 SMNVEV (reference sequence). The V end lost 2 bases, the J end lost 7 bases, and 12 bases lay between the germline ends. The CDR3 region is CASSLGYFGNEQFF. As DNA, the CDR3 is TGTGCCAGCAGTTTAGGGTATTTTGGGAATGAGCAGTTCTTC.

This clonotype was picked up a small number of times. The genes are TRBV12-3 or TRBV12-4 and TRBJ2-7; D possibly corresponds to TRBD1 (6 bases). V was shortened by 6 bases and J by 0 bases, with 12 bases between the two germline ends. CDR3 size: 14 residues. Written as DNA, the CDR3 is TGTGCCAGCAGCCTACAGGGACCCTCCTACGAGCAGTACTTC. This encodes CASSLQGPSYEQYF.

Ten or more counts support this clonotype. The rearrangement links TRBV6-6 to TRBJ1-1; D unclear. The V and J ends lost 6 bases and 6 bases respectively, with 14 bases between them. In germline, CDR1 is MNHNY, CDR2 SVGAGI (reference sequence). This CDR3 is built from 13 residues. For the CDR3, the DNA is TGTGCCAGCAGCACTCACCCTTCCCCTGAAGCTTTCTTT. It codes for CASSTHPSPEAFF.

On this clonotype itself: Just one base apart from a much larger clone, this may be a read error. The chain has TRBV6-5 and TRBJ1-1, with TRBD1 identical over 8 bases. The CDR3 runs to 12 residues. Germline V CDR1 and CDR2: MNHEY, SVGAGI. The CDR3 is CDSRRQGSGAFF. CDR3 coding DNA: TGTGACAGCAGACGACAGGGGTCTGGTGCTTTCTTT.

This clonotype was detected ten times or more. The gene calls are TRBV2 and TRBJ2-1, with D unresolved. V was clipped by 2 bases and J by 9 bases, with 2 bases between them. The CDR3 sequence is 10 residues long. Germline V CDR1 and CDR2: SNHLY, FYNNEI. The CDR3 loop is CASSESEQFF. As DNA, the CDR3 is TGTGCCAGCAGTGAAAGTGAGCAGTTCTTC.

This clonotype has ten or more counts. This chain joins TRBV20-1 and TRBJ2-5; D is possibly TRBD2 (6 bases). The CDR3 loop spans 16 amino acids. The V end lost 0 bases, the J end lost 1 base, and 15 bases lay between the germline ends. Germline values: CDR1 DFQATT, CDR2 SNEGSKA (reference sequence). CDR3 bases: TGCAGTGCTAGAGATTTCCGGGACTCACTCCAAGAGACCCAGTACTTC. Protein: CSARDFRDSLQETQYF.

This clonotype was seen ten or more times. The chain joins TRBV3-1 to TRBJ2-7; 9 positions match TRBD2. Trimming took 0 bases from V and 7 from J; bases not matched to a gene: 13. This CDR3 spans 17 amino acids. CDR1 and CDR2 from the germline V gene are LGHDT and YNNKEL (reference sequence). DNA of the CDR3: TGTGCCAGCAGCCAAGATGAACTTGTAGCGGGAGTTCGGGAGCAGTACTTC. Protein: CASSQDELVAGVREQYF.

This clonotype was counted at least ten times. The V gene is TRBV20-1, the J gene TRBJ2-3; 8 bases agree with TRBD1. The CDR3 loop spans 14 amino acids. V lost 6 bases and J lost 1; bases outside the gene matches: 6. The germline gives CDR1 DFQATT, CDR2 SNEGSKA (reference sequence). CDR3: CSALGQGGTDTQYF. The CDR3 region has the DNA TGCAGTGCCCTCGGACAGGGTGGCACAGATACGCAGTATTTT.